A selection of T cell receptor beta chains follows, all from one sample in a study of Graves' ophthalmopathy and Graves' hyperthyroidism. Each CDR3 protein gets one entry after TCRdb re-called the multiplex PCR reads with MiXCR. The sample records about 160,000 distinct CDR3 sequences, around two fifths being singletons. The source material was peripheral blood. The receptors stem from a middle-aged woman with Graves' ophthalmopathy. Both conserved end residues are part of each CDR3. Each record gives: V gene, clone size, J gene, D gene, CDR3 protein, CDR3 DNA. A D gene is named only where the DNA matches it firmly. Clone size is shown for a subset of rows, as once, few, many or a class of expanded clone.

V: TRBV28; size: many; J: TRBJ2-2; D: .; CDR3: CASSFVFRGNAGELFF; DNA: TGTGCCAGCAGTTTTGTCTTCAGGGGAAATGCCGGGGAGCTGTTTTTT
V: TRBV27; size: many; J: TRBJ1-1; D: TRBD1; CDR3: CASSSGFRGVGTEAFF; DNA: TGTGCCAGCAGCTCCGGGTTCAGGGGGGTGGGCACTGAAGCTTTCTTT
V: TRBV18; size: many; J: TRBJ1-3; D: TRBD1; CDR3: CASSPGTVDSGNTIYF; DNA: TGTGCCAGCTCACCAGGGACAGTCGACTCTGGAAACACCATATATTTT
V: TRBV6-1; size: once; J: TRBJ2-7; D: .; CDR3: CASLQAYEQYF; DNA: TGTGCCAGTTTACAGGCCTACGAGCAGTACTTC
V: TRBV6-1; size: .; J: TRBJ1-2; D: .; CDR3: CASSVRTDYGYTF; DNA: TGTGCCAGCAGTGTCAGGACGGACTATGGCTACACCTTC
V: TRBV4-1; size: many; J: TRBJ2-7; D: .; CDR3: CASSQEVRSGAWGEQYF; DNA: TGCGCCAGCAGCCAAGAAGTGCGCAGCGGAGCGTGGGGCGAGCAGTACTTC
V: TRBV10-3; size: once; J: TRBJ1-2; D: .; CDR3: CATQRQDTGYGYTF; DNA: TGTGCCACTCAAAGGCAGGACACCGGTTATGGCTACACCTTC
V: TRBV4-1; size: many; J: TRBJ2-7; D: TRBD1; CDR3: CASSLPGQGTYEQYF; DNA: TGCGCCAGCAGCCTACCGGGACAGGGGACCTACGAGCAGTACTTC
V: TRBV28; size: many; J: TRBJ2-7; D: TRBD1; CDR3: CASSLPLTGDREQYF; DNA: TGTGCCAGCAGCCTCCCCCTGACAGGGGACCGCGAGCAGTACTTC
V: TRBV28; size: many; J: TRBJ1-2; D: .; CDR3: CASSPGHSRDDTF; DNA: TGTGCCAGCAGTCCGGGACATTCGCGGGACGACACCTTC